The T cell receptor (beta chain) described here comes from a study of blood T cell repertoires in COVID-19. Study-wide context: The United States, Italy and Spain supplied acute and convalescent COVID-19 samples.

V lost 3 bases, J lost 0 bases, and 18 bases lay in between. Germline assignment: CDR1 SEHNR and CDR2 FQNEAQ (reference sequence). The CDR3 sequence is 19 residues long. In the source study's methods: By means of reference gene primer amplification, nucleated cell counts were estimated. Method: immunoSEQ multiplex PCR; TCRdb's copy keeps in-frame clones and lacks some. V and J calls and clone size follow that table, whereas D and trimming were derived from the DNA. The profile shows 250,000 or so clones, more than 85% of them singletons. The V call is TRBV7-9, the J call TRBJ1-6, with D maybe TRBD1 (6 bases). Input material: peripheral blood. The sequence derives from an older woman with active or convalescent COVID-19. The CDR3 coding sequence is TGTGCCAGCAGCTTGGTCCGACAGGCCGACAGCTCCTATAATTCACCCCTCCACTTT. Protein product: CASSLVRQADSSYNSPLHF.